This T cell receptor beta chain was identified during a study of T-cell reconstitution after alpha-beta-depleted transplantation in children. General observations from the study: T-cell counts and diversity were attributed mostly to newly produced T cells one year after transplant. Reports say that about two months after transplant, the alpha-beta T cells came out of several hundred graft clones that had expanded.

This clonotype was detected many times. Its specificity is unknown. The CDR3 has 15 amino acids. The V segment lost 6 bases and the J segment 3 bases; nucleotides outside the gene matches: 8. From germline, CDR1 is SNHLY and CDR2 FYNNEI. Researchers prepared the TCRbeta library using unique molecular identifiers, the study reports. Using its own MiXCR run on the PCR reads, TCRdb lists one record per CDR3 protein. The sample consists of about 900,000 distinct CDR3 sequences, about 31% of them appearing once. The sequencing here drew on PBMCs, mostly from graft donor cells, taken 360 days after TCRalphabeta/CD19-depleted stem cell transplant. The chain couples TRBV2 to TRBJ2-7; TRBD1 matches at 10 bases. This receptor was identified in a boy less than two years old who had a stem cell transplant for SCID, so the T cells may come from the graft donor. The CDR3 DNA is TGTGCCAGCAGCCCTGGGACAGGGGTATTCTACGAGCAGTACTTC. This codes for CASSPGTGVFYEQYF.